This TCR beta chain was sequenced during a study of response to subunit inactivated influenza vaccine. Overall study findings and caveats: There was a suggestion from the authors that each seasonal influenza vaccination recruits few new T cells.

V shed 3 bases and J shed 4 bases, with 9 bases lying between them. The CDR3 totals 13 residues. Per germline, CDR1 ENHRY and CDR2 SYGVKD. TCRdb reprocessed the RT-PCR reads with MiXCR, giving one entry per CDR3 protein. The sample carries a few hundred thousand distinct CDR3 sequences, approximately 11% recorded once. In its sample, this clonotype was seen a few times. Its antigen is not identified. The same data also went into a second study, on T cells expressing NK-cell markers. This second report adds: It was by 5'RACE template switching with UMIs that TCR beta cDNA was made. Within the sequenced cohort of eight donors, seven exhibited HCMV seropositivity and one was seronegative. NKG2C+ dominant clonotypes from 5 or 6 donors made up roughly 1.0-8% of CD8+ T cells. The CD3+CD56-NKG2C+ fraction of several donors was likewise dominated by these clonotypes.

The source of this sequence is a man in his fifties or sixties who received an inactivated influenza vaccine. Sequences were derived from PBMCs from blood, sampled on the day of vaccination. The chain uses TRBV10-3 and TRBJ1-2, with a tentative D call TRBD1 (5 bases). The CDR3 spells CAISDSGTYGYTF. For the CDR3, the DNA is TGTGCCATCAGTGACTCCGGGACCTATGGCTACACCTTC.